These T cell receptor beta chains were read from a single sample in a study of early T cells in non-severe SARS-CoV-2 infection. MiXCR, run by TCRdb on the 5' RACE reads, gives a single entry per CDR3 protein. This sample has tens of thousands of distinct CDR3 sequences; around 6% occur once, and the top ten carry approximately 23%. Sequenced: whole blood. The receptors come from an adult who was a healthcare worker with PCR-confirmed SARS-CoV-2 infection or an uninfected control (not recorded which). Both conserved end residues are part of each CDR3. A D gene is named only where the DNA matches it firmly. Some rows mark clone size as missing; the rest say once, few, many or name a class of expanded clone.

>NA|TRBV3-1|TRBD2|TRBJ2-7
CASSHGTSGSYEQYF
TGTGCCAGCAGCCACGGGACTAGCGGGAGCTACGAGCAGTACTTC
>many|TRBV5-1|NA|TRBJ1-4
CASKLGTADEKLFF
TGCGCCAGCAAGTTGGGTACGGCTGATGAAAAACTGTTTTTT
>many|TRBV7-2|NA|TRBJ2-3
CASSPTWDADTQYF
TGTGCCAGCAGCCCAACCTGGGATGCAGATACGCAGTATTTT
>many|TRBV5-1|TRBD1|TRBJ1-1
CASSLGEPGQEAFF
TGCGCCAGCAGCTTGGGGGAACCGGGACAGGAAGCTTTCTTT
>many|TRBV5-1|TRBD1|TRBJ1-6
CASSLGQGNSPLHF
TGCGCCAGCAGCTTGGGACAGGGGAATTCACCCCTCCACTTT
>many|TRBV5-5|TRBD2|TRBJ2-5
CASNPREWRENQETQYF
TGTGCCAGCAACCCGAGGGAGTGGCGGGAGAACCAAGAGACCCAGTACTTC
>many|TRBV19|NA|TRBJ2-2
CASSRRGTANTGELFF
TGTGCCAGTAGTCGCAGAGGAACGGCGAACACCGGGGAGCTGTTTTTT
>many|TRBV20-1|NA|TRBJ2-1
CSARGQRDNEQFF
TGCAGTGCCCGGGGACAACGGGACAATGAGCAGTTCTTC
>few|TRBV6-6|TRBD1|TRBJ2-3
CASRQGAGTDTQYF
TGTGCCAGCAGACAGGGGGCGGGCACAGATACGCAGTATTTT
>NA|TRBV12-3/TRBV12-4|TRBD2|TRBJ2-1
CASSSHGTSESYNEQFF
TGTGCCAGCAGTTCCCACGGGACTAGCGAATCCTACAATGAGCAGTTCTTC
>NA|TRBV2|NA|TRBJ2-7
CASSYSTDLHEQYF
TGTGCCAGCAGTTATAGTACGGACCTCCACGAGCAGTACTTC
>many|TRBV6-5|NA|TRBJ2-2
CASIEPNTGELFF
TGTGCCAGCATTGAGCCGAACACCGGGGAGCTGTTTTTT
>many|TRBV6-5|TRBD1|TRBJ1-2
CASTIPGGYYGYTF
TGTGCCAGCACCATTCCAGGGGGCTACTATGGCTACACCTTC
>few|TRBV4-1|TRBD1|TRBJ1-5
CASSQDRGHQPQHF
TGCGCCAGCAGCCAAGACAGGGGGCATCAGCCCCAGCATTTT